The 17 T cell receptor beta chains listed next were all sequenced from one sample in a study of blood T cell repertoires in COVID-19. Only in-frame clones appear in the TCRdb table, and some are missing; sequencing was by immunoSEQ multiplex PCR. Of more than 350,000 clones in the sample, more than 70% were seen once. Sequencing input: peripheral blood. These receptors were taken from a woman aged 25-40 years with COVID-19, enrolled during active disease.

With respect to this clone: Other DNA sequences within the sample encode an identical CDR3. V gene TRBV7-2 combines with J gene TRBJ2-1; D is ambiguous. The germline gives CDR1 SGHTA, CDR2 FQGNSA. V was cut by 1 base and J by 7 bases, with 5 bases left in between. This CDR3 has 12 residues. The CDR3 spells CASSLGRNEQFF. The CDR3 DNA sequence: TGTGCCAGCAGCTTAGGGCGGAATGAGCAGTTCTTC.

The chain has TRBV23-1 and TRBJ1-1; 7 bases fit TRBD1. TRBV23-1 qualifies as an ORF whose function is uncertain. This CDR3 contains 14 residues. Germline trimming cut 9 bases from V and 0 bases from J; bases unmatched to any gene: 7. DNA for the CDR3: TGCGCCAGAACGGGACAGCCTATGAACACTGAAGCTTTCTTT. Its protein is CARTGQPMNTEAFF.

This chain joins TRBV27 and TRBJ1-5; 7 bases line up with TRBD1. The CDR3 covers 13 residues. Germline V gene data show CDR1 as MNHEY and CDR2 as SMNVEV (reference sequence). V lost 5 bases and J lost 6; bases outside the gene matches: 4. CDR3 nucleotides: TGTGCCAGCAGTCGTACAGGGGTTCAGCCCCAGCATTTT. It translates to CASSRTGVQPQHF.

J is TRBJ1-5 and V is TRBV3-1 (or the pseudogene TRBV3-2), with 11 bases fitting TRBD1. CDR1 is LGHDT, CDR2 YNNKEL, per germline (reference sequence). J was trimmed by 6 bases and V by 3 bases; bases with no gene match: 7. The CDR3 extends over 16 amino acids. CDR3 sequence: CASSQAGTGGSQPQHF. CDR3 coding DNA: TGTGCCAGCAGCCAGGCCGGGACAGGGGGATCTCAGCCCCAGCATTTT.

This sequence joins TRBV27 and TRBJ1-4; 7 bases are shared with TRBD1. The CDR3 covers 14 residues. V shed 6 bases, J shed 8 bases, and the junction held 9 bases outside the gene matches. Looked up from germline, CDR1 is MNHEY and CDR2 is SMNVEV (reference sequence). Written as DNA, the CDR3 is TGTGCCAGCAGGTCAGAGGGGGCCTGGGAAAAACTGTTTTTT. Translated: CASRSEGAWEKLFF.

The chain is built from TRBV18 and TRBJ2-7, with D perhaps matching TRBD2 (7 bases). V gave up 6 bases and J gave up 0 bases, with 39 bases separating them. The CDR3 runs to 23 residues. From germline, CDR1 is KGHSH and CDR2 LQKENI. The CDR3 reads CASSTIFPRRGGGPGSTSYEQYF. The CDR3 DNA sequence: TGTGCCAGCTCCACAATTTTCCCGCGGAGAGGCGGGGGCCCGGGATCGACCTCCTACGAGCAGTACTTC.

V usage is TRBV4-1 and J usage is TRBJ1-5; D is uncertain. The germline V gene has CDR1 MGHRA and CDR2 YSYEKL. The CDR3 runs to 16 residues. With 1 base removed from V and 0 bases from J, the gap between germline ends came to 10 bases. The CDR3 here is CASSQGQQDSNQPQHF. The CDR3, as DNA: TGCGCCAGCAGCCAAGGGCAGCAGGATAGCAATCAGCCCCAGCATTTT.

The chain couples TRBV3-1 (or the pseudogene TRBV3-2) to TRBJ1-5; possibly TRBD1 for D (5 bases). Germline V gene data show CDR1 as LGHDT and CDR2 as YNNKEL (reference sequence). Trimming left V 1 base short and J 3 bases short, with 7 bases between. This CDR3 is built from 14 residues. CDR3 residues: CASSQGGDNQPQHF. DNA of the CDR3: TGTGCCAGCAGCCAAGGGGGGGACAATCAGCCCCAGCATTTT.

The rearrangement uses TRBV11-2 and TRBJ2-7, with no clear D. Trimming removed 5 bases from V and 2 bases from J, with 7 bases in between. Germline V lookup: CDR1 SGHAT, CDR2 FQNNGV. The CDR3 covers 12 residues. In DNA form, the CDR3 reads TGTGCCAGCAGCCCGCGCCCCTACGAGCAGTACTTC. It codes for CASSPRPYEQYF.

The chain carries TRBV6-2 or TRBV6-3 and TRBJ2-7, with 7 bases identical to TRBD1. J lost 2 bases, V lost 5 bases, and 12 bases had no gene match. The CDR3 runs to 16 residues. The germline CDR1 and CDR2 sequences are MNHEY and SVGEGT. CDR3 in DNA: TGTGCCAGCAGTAAGCCCGGACAGGTCGTCACCTACGAGCAGTACGTC. It specifies CASSKPGQVVTYEQYV.

The chain combines TRBV7-9 with TRBJ1-1, with 9 bases matching TRBD1. V lost 0 bases and J lost 1; bases outside the gene matches: 9. The germline CDR1 and CDR2 sequences are SEHNR and FQNEAQ (reference sequence). The CDR3 loop spans 18 amino acids. CDR3 loop: CASSLAGGQGGWNTEAFF. The CDR3 DNA is TGTGCCAGCAGCTTAGCGGGGGGACAGGGTGGATGGAACACTGAAGCTTTCTTT.

The genes are TRBV7-2 and TRBJ1-5, with 7 bases fitting TRBD1. After removal of 4 bases from V and 9 bases from J, the junction contained 9 bases not matched to a gene. This CDR3 region has 14 residues. Germline assignment: CDR1 SGHTA and CDR2 FQGNSA. CDR3 sequence reads: CASSSTGDGRPQHF. CDR3 nucleotides: TGTGCCAGCAGCTCAACAGGGGATGGTCGGCCCCAGCATTTT. Supplemented by reference TRBV7-2 and TRBJ1-5, the full variable domain reads GAGVSQSPSNKVTEKGKDVELRCDPISGHTALYWYRQSLGQGLEFLIYFQGNSAPDKSGLPSDRFSAERTGGSVSTLTIQRTQQEDSAVYLCASSSTGDGRPQHFGDGTRLSIL.

The rearrangement links TRBV28 to TRBJ2-1; weak D call: TRBD1 (6 bases). V lost 7 bases and J 0 bases, leaving 13 bases between the germline ends. CDR1 is MDHEN, CDR2 SYDVKM, per germline. This CDR3 spans 15 amino acids. The CDR3 DNA reads TGTGCCAGCACCCAAGGACAGAACTCCTACAATGAGCAGTTCTTC. Encoded protein: CASTQGQNSYNEQFF.

Here the CDR3 DNA reads TGTGCCAGTAAGCTTGGACTAGCGGGTACCTATGAGCAGTTCTTC. It encodes CASKLGLAGTYEQFF. This chain joins TRBV19 and TRBJ2-1; 11 bases fit TRBD2. The germline CDR1 and CDR2 sequences are LNHDA and SQIVND (reference sequence). The ends lost 7 bases at V and 8 bases at J; junction bases unmatched: 10. The CDR3 runs 15 residues.

J is TRBJ1-2 and V is TRBV12-3 or TRBV12-4; D not resolved. The CDR3 totals 12 residues. Trimming pared 6 bases from V and 12 bases from J, leaving 17 bases between. The chain's CDR3 is CASSDRSKPHTF. The CDR3 DNA is TGTGCCAGCAGCGATAGATCCAAGCCTCACACCTTC.

The chain links TRBV25-1 to TRBJ1-1; 8 bases line up with TRBD1. The CDR3 has 17 residues. Unmatched junction bases numbered 10, after V lost 2 bases and J lost 2 bases. CDR1 is MGHDK, CDR2 SYGVNS, per germline. This CDR3 reads CASSELQGGGVNTEAFF. The DNA for the CDR3 is TGTGCCAGCAGTGAACTACAGGGGGGTGGGGTAAACACTGAAGCTTTCTTT.

The V call is TRBV14, the J call TRBJ2-6, with TRBD2 identical over 11 bases. Germline V gene data show CDR1 as SGHDN and CDR2 as FVKESK. The CDR3 runs to 20 residues. V gave up 1 base and J gave up 1 base; unmatched junction bases: 9. Here the CDR3 DNA reads TGTGCCAGCAGCCAAGGTCTAGCGGGAGGTTCTAAGTCTGGGGCCAACGTCCTGACTTTC. It specifies CASSQGLAGGSKSGANVLTF.